The clone carrying this T cell receptor beta chain came up once. The antigen is unknown. This record comes from a study of a mutant IDH1 vaccine in newly diagnosed glioma. Findings of the study overall: Pseudoprogression showed no apparent link to changes in top peripheral T cell clonotypes.

Profiled with immunoSEQ multiplex PCR; TCRdb holds only in-frame clones, not every one. The sample holds 70,000 to 100,000 clones, 82% seen once. This CDR3 is 13 amino acids long. Germline V CDR1 and CDR2: MGHRA, YSYEKL. The V end lost 6 bases, the J end lost 5 bases, and 14 bases lay between the germline ends. Regarding time point: baseline, week 1 (first vaccination visit). Treatment described: pre-vaccination baseline after standard-of-care therapy. The sample was PBMCs, taken from a glioma patient treated with radiotherapy, temozolomide or both. The gene calls are TRBV4-1 and TRBJ2-7; D is perhaps TRBD2 (6 bases). The sequence came from a man between 35 and 55 years old with glioma. Some clones in this sample may be carry-over from other donors' samples. The CDR3 sequence is CASSPPGLHEQYF. The CDR3 region has the DNA TGCGCCAGCAGTCCCCCGGGACTTCACGAGCAGTACTTC.